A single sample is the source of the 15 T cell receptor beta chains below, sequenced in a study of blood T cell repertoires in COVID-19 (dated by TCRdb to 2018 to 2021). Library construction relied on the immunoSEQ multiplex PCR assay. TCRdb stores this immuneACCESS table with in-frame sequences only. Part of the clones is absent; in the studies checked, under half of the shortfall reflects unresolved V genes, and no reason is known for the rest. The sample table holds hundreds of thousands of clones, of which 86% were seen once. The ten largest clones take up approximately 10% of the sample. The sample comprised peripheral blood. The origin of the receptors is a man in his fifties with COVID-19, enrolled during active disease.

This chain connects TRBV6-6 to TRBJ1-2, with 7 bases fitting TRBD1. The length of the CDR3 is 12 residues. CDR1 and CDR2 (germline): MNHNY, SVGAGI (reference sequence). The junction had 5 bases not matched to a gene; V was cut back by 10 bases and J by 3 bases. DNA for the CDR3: TGTGCCACAAACCAGGGGGACTATGGCTACACCTTC. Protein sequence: CATNQGDYGYTF.

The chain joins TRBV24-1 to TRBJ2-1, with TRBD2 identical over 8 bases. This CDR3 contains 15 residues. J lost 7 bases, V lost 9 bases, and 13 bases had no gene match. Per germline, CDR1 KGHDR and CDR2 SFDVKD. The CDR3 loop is CATSAGAPLGNEQFF. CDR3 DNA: TGTGCCACCTCAGCGGGGGCCCCCCTGGGAAATGAGCAGTTCTTC.

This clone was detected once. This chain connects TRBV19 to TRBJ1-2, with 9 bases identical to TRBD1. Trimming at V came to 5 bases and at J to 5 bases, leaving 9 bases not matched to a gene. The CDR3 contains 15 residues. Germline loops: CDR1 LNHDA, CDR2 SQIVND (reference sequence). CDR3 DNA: TGTGCCAGTAGTTCCACAGGGACAGGGATTTATGGCTACACCTTC. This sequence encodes CASSSTGTGIYGYTF.

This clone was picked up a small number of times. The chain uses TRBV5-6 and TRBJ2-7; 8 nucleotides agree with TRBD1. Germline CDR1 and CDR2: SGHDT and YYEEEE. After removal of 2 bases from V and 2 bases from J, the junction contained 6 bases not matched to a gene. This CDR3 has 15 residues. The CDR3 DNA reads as TGTGCCAGCAGCTTCGGGACAGGAGACCCCTACGAGCAGTACTTC. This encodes CASSFGTGDPYEQYF.

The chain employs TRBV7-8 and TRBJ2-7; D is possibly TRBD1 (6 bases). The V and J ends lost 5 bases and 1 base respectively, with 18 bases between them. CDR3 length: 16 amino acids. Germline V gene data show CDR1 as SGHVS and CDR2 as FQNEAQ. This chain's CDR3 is CASSRGPGQESYEQYF. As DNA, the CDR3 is TGTGCCAGCAGCAGGGGCCCGGGACAAGAATCCTACGAGCAGTACTTC. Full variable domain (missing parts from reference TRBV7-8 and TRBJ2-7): GAGVSQSPRYKVAKRGQDVALRCDPISGHVSLFWYQQALGQGPEFLTYFQNEAQLDKSGLPSDRFFAERPEGSVSTLKIQRTQQEDSAVYLCASSRGPGQESYEQYFGPGTRLTVT.

CDR3 sequence (DNA): TGTGCCAGCAGGCTGCAAGGGACAGATTACAATGAGCAGTTCTTC. This codes for CASRLQGTDYNEQFF. The chain combines TRBV7-2 with TRBJ2-1; TRBD1 matches at 7 bases. J gave up 4 bases and V 6 bases, and 9 bases lay outside the gene matches. The germline gives CDR1 SGHTA, CDR2 FQGNSA. CDR3 length: 15 residues. Full variable domain (missing parts from reference TRBV7-2 and TRBJ2-1): GAGVSQSPSNKVTEKGKDVELRCDPISGHTALYWYRQSLGQGLEFLIYFQGNSAPDKSGLPSDRFSAERTGGSVSTLTIQRTQQEDSAVYLCASRLQGTDYNEQFFGPGTRLTVL.

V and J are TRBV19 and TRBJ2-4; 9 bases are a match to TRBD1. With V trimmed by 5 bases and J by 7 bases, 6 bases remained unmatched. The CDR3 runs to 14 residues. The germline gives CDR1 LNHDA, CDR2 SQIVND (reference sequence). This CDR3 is CASSSGTGSNIQYF. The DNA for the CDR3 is TGTGCCAGTAGTTCCGGGACAGGGAGCAACATTCAGTACTTC.

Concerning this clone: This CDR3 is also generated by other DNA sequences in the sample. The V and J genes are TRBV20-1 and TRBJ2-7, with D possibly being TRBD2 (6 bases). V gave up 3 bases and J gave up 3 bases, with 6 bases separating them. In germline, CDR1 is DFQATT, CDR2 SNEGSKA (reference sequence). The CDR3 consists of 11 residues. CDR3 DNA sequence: TGCAGTGCTAGGGGGGGCTACGAGCAGTACTTC. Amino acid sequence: CSARGGYEQYF.

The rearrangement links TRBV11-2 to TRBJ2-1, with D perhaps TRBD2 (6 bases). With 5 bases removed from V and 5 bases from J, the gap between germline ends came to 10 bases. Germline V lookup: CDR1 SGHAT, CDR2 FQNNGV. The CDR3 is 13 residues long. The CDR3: CASSPGLHNEQFF. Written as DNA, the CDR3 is TGTGCCAGCAGCCCGGGACTCCACAATGAGCAGTTCTTC.

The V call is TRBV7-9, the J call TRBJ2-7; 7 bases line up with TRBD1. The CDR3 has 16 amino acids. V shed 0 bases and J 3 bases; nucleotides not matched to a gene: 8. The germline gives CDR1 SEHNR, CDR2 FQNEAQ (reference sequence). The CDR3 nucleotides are TGTGCCAGCAGCTTAGCGGGCAGGACAGGCAGCTACGAGCAGTACTTC. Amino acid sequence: CASSLAGRTGSYEQYF.

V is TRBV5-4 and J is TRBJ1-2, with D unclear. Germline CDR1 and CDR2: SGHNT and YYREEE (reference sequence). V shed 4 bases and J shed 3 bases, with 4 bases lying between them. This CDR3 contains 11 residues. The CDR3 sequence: CASSQDYGYTF. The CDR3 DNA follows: TGTGCCAGCAGCCAGGACTATGGCTACACCTTC.

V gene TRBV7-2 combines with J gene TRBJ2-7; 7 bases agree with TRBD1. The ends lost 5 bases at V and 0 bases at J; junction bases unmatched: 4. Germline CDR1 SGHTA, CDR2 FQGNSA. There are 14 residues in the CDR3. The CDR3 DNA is TGTGCCAGCAGCCGGGACAGTAGCTCCTACGAGCAGTACTTC. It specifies CASSRDSSSYEQYF. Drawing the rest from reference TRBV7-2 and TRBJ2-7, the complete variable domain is GAGVSQSPSNKVTEKGKDVELRCDPISGHTALYWYRQSLGQGLEFLIYFQGNSAPDKSGLPSDRFSAERTGGSVSTLTIQRTQQEDSAVYLCASSRDSSSYEQYFGPGTRLTVT.

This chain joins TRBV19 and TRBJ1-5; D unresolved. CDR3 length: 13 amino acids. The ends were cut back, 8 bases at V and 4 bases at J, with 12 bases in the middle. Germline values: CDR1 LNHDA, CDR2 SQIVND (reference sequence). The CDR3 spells CASHYDINQPQHF. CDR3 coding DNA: TGTGCCAGTCATTATGACATAAATCAGCCCCAGCATTTT. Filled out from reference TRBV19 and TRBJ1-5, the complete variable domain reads DGGITQSPKYLFRKEGQNVTLSCEQNLNHDAMYWYRQDPGQGLRLIYYSQIVNDFQKGDIAEGYSVSREKKESFPLTVTSAQKNPTAFYLCASHYDINQPQHFGDGTRLSIL.

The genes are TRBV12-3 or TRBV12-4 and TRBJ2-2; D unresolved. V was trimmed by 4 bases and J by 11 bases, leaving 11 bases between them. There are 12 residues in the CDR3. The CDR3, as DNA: TGTGCCAGCAGTTCGACAAGACCAGAGCTGTTTTTT. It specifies CASSSTRPELFF.

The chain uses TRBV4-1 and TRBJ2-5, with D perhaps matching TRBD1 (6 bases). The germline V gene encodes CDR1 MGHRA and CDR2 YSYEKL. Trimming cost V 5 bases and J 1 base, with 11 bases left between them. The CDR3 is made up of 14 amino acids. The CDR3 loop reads CASSFTGIQETQYF. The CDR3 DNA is TGCGCCAGCAGCTTTACAGGGATCCAAGAGACCCAGTACTTC.